These 11 T cell receptor beta chains came from one sample sequenced in a study of OX40 agonist ivuxolimab in advanced cancers. Generated by immunoSEQ multiplex PCR, the TCRdb table keeps only in-frame clones and is missing some. In the table there are about 64,000 clones, roughly 87% of which are singletons. The source was CD4+ or CD8+ T cells sorted from blood, collected in a trial of the OX40 agonist ivuxolimab. The receptors come from an adult with an advanced solid tumor such as melanoma, head and neck, liver or kidney cancer.

V and J are TRBV27 and TRBJ1-2, with 8 bases matching TRBD1. The trim removed 2 bases at V and 6 bases at J, leaving 2 bases unmatched. Germline V gives CDR1 MNHEY, CDR2 SMNVEV (reference sequence). This CDR3 contains 13 residues. The chain's CDR3 is CASSLRTGNGYTF. The CDR3 nucleotides are TGTGCCAGCAGTTTAAGGACAGGGAATGGCTACACCTTC.

This clone came up once. J is TRBJ2-7 and V is TRBV10-1; 10 nucleotides agree with TRBD2. The CDR3 length is 15 residues. The V gene's germline CDR1 is WNHNN and CDR2 SYGVQD (reference sequence). Germline trimming cut 3 bases from V and 3 bases from J; bases unmatched to any gene: 5. The CDR3 region has the DNA TGCGCCAGCAGTGAATGGGCTAGCGGGAGCTACGAGCAGTACTTC. Protein: CASSEWASGSYEQYF.

J is TRBJ2-5 and V is TRBV9; D possibly corresponds to TRBD2 (5 bases). The J call may be in error: the DNA end matches TRBJ2-7 better. Germline CDR1 and CDR2: SGDLS and YYNGEE. The CDR3 runs 14 residues. The CDR3 region has the DNA TGTGCCAGCAGCGTAGCGTCGGGATACTACGAGCAGTACTTC. This encodes CASSVASGYYEQYF.

Notes on this clone: Sequence at one end of the junction differs from germline and may be a read error. The chain recombines TRBV7-7 with TRBJ2-1; perhaps TRBD2 as D (6 bases). This CDR3 region has 13 residues. Germline assignment: CDR1 SSHAT and CDR2 FNYEAQ (reference sequence). As DNA, the CDR3 is TGTGCTAGCAGTCCCGGGACTGACAATGAGCAGTTCTTC. Its protein product is CASSPGTDNEQFF.

This chain connects TRBV4-3 to TRBJ2-2, with D tentatively TRBD2 (6 bases). Trimming removed 6 bases from V and 1 base from J, with 12 bases in between. Germline lookup yields CDR1 LGHNA and CDR2 YSLEER. The CDR3 extends over 15 amino acids. The CDR3 DNA reads TGCGCCAGCAGTTCTGGAGGGAGGAACACCGGGGAGCTGTTTTTT. Protein product: CASSSGGRNTGELFF.

The J gene is TRBJ2-1, the V gene TRBV4-1, with 8 bases that match TRBD2. Germline V gene data show CDR1 as MGHRA and CDR2 as YSYEKL. This CDR3 is built from 19 residues. V trimming: 0 bases; J trimming: 9 bases; junction bases outside the gene matches: 19. The CDR3 protein is CASSQDSQSGSIGWGEQFF. Here the CDR3 DNA reads TGCGCCAGCAGCCAAGATTCTCAAAGCGGGAGTATCGGCTGGGGTGAGCAGTTCTTC.

The table lists this clone with a few counts. This rearrangement joins TRBV30 to TRBJ1-1, with TRBD1 matching over 8 bases. Germline CDR1 and CDR2: GTSNPN and SVGIG (reference sequence). V was pared by 3 bases and J by 1 base, with 4 bases of the junction left unmatched. The CDR3 has 14 amino acids. The CDR3: CAWRTGQGNTEAFF. In DNA form, the CDR3 reads TGTGCCTGGAGGACCGGACAGGGGAACACTGAAGCTTTCTTT.

V and J are TRBV9 and TRBJ2-7, with D uncertain. This CDR3 has 15 residues. Germline V gene lookup returns CDR1 SGDLS and CDR2 YYNGEE. Trimming shortened V by 2 bases and J by 2 bases, and 14 bases separated the two germline ends. The CDR3 spells CASSVSGVWTYEQYF. The CDR3 DNA reads TGTGCCAGCAGCGTTTCGGGCGTTTGGACCTACGAGCAGTACTTC.

The genes are TRBV18 and TRBJ2-5; 10 bases line up with TRBD2. CDR1 KGHSH and CDR2 LQKENI come from the germline V gene. Trimming took 3 bases from V and 12 from J; bases not matched to a gene: 7. The CDR3 is 13 amino acids. The CDR3 region is CASSPSGRGKEYF. The CDR3, as DNA: TGTGCCAGCTCACCCAGCGGGAGGGGGAAAGAGTACTTC.

The chain is built from TRBV5-1 and TRBJ1-2, with 7 bases matching TRBD1. Germline V gene sequence: CDR1 SGHRS, CDR2 YFSETQ. The ends lost 4 bases at V and 7 bases at J; junction bases unmatched: 7. The CDR3 length is 13 residues. The CDR3 reads CASSITGVPGYTF. The CDR3, as DNA: TGCGCCAGCAGCATAACAGGGGTCCCTGGCTACACCTTC.

Only a few counts were recorded for this clone. The V gene is TRBV4-3, the J gene TRBJ1-5; no definite D call. V was clipped by 0 bases and J by 7 bases, with 7 bases between them. From germline, CDR1 is LGHNA and CDR2 YSLEER. The CDR3 covers 13 residues. DNA of the CDR3: TGCGCCAGCAGCCAAGATACGGGGCAGCCCCAGCATTTT. Amino acids: CASSQDTGQPQHF.